This record concerns one T cell receptor (beta chain) sequence. Its specificity is unknown. The data were obtained in a study of molecular identifiers for immune sequencing clone quantification. Across the whole study: Four portions were sequenced after RNA from roughly 18,000 or 92,000 naive CD8 cells was split five ways in replicates.

Generation of bulk TCR libraries relied on previously described methods and listed TCR primers. TCRdb re-called the PCR reads with MiXCR, one entry per CDR3 protein. Of 490,000 or so distinct CDR3 sequences in the sample, about 22% were seen once. A CD8+CD4-CCR7+CD45RA+ phenotype served as the sorting definition for naive CD8 T cells. Findings and limits, study-wide: Over 99% of effector molecules, yet under 1% of naive-cell molecules, were held by clones above 20 RNA copies.

CDR1 SGHNT and CDR2 YYREEE come from the germline V gene (reference sequence). CDR3 length: 13 residues. V was trimmed by 4 bases and J by 5 bases, leaving 9 bases between them. Sequenced input: naive CD8+ T cells from blood, with Jurkat cell RNA spiked in. Subset of the sample: FACS-sorted CD8+CD4-CCR7+CD45RA+ naive T cells. The V call is TRBV5-4, the J call TRBJ2-2; D unclear. The TCR originated in a human donor in good health. Some libraries in this study had Jurkat cell RNA spiked in. The CDR3 is CASSGELTGELFF. The CDR3 DNA sequence: TGTGCCAGCAGCGGGGAACTGACCGGGGAGCTGTTTTTT. Together with reference TRBV5-4 and TRBJ2-2, the CDR3 gives the full variable domain: ETGVTQSPTHLIKTRGQQVTLRCSSQSGHNTVSWYQQALGQGPQFIFQYYREEENGRGNFPPRFSGLQFPNYSSELNVNALELDDSALYLCASSGELTGELFFGEGSRLTVL.